One and the same sample provided the 22 T cell receptor beta chains below, sequenced in a study of shared T cell receptors in the human thymus. Method: immunoSEQ multiplex PCR; TCRdb's copy keeps in-frame clones and lacks some. Here the sample spans some 700,000 clones, 80% to 90% being singletons. The same sample was also studied in work on human thymus T cells.

Sequencing was done on a sample of thymocytes. The receptor source for this set is a girl under three years old with a congenital heart defect.

The chain carries TRBV27 and TRBJ1-2; 8 bases agree with TRBD1. From germline, CDR1 is MNHEY and CDR2 SMNVEV (reference sequence). The CDR3 extends over 17 amino acids. Losses at the gene ends were 5 bases for V and 3 bases for J; bases not matched to a gene: 14. The CDR3, as DNA: TGTGCCAGCAGTGGGGTCACAGGGGGGGCCTTTTACTATGGCTACACCTTC. Protein: CASSGVTGGAFYYGYTF.

The rearrangement links TRBV6-5 to TRBJ1-4, with 9 bases fitting TRBD1. Trimming removed 2 bases from V and 5 bases from J; junction bases left unmatched: 6. This CDR3 has 16 residues. The germline CDR1 and CDR2 sequences are MNHEY and SVGAGI. In nucleotides, the CDR3 is TGTGCCAGCAGTTACCTTTCTGGGACAGGGAATGAAAAACTGTTTTTT. Translating it yields CASSYLSGTGNEKLFF.

A single count supports this clone. The J gene is TRBJ1-2, the V gene TRBV6-1; perhaps TRBD1 as D (6 bases). V shed 10 bases and J shed 0 bases, with 12 bases lying between them. Germline V gene lookup returns CDR1 MNHNS and CDR2 SASEGT. The CDR3 is 13 amino acids. This chain's CDR3 is CATDRRANYGYTF. The CDR3 nucleotides read TGTGCCACCGACAGGAGAGCTAACTATGGCTACACCTTC.

V gene TRBV14 combines with J gene TRBJ2-3; maybe TRBD1 (6 bases). The CDR3 is 18 residues long. Trimming cost V 1 base and J 1 base, with 18 bases left between them. Per germline, CDR1 SGHDN and CDR2 FVKESK. CDR3 in DNA: TGTGCCAGCAGCCAAGGAGTAACAGGGTTCCTTCGCACAGATACGCAGTATTTT. It specifies CASSQGVTGFLRTDTQYF.

The chain uses TRBV5-1 and TRBJ2-5; maybe TRBD2 (6 bases). The V and J ends lost 1 base and 1 base respectively, with 11 bases between them. Per germline, CDR1 SGHRS and CDR2 YFSETQ. CDR3 size: 15 residues. The CDR3: CASSLRVGGQETQYF. The CDR3 DNA sequence: TGCGCCAGCAGCTTGAGGGTGGGGGGCCAAGAGACCCAGTACTTC.

This chain links TRBV27 with TRBJ1-5; 8 nucleotides match TRBD1. The CDR3 runs 15 residues. Germline V gene data show CDR1 as MNHEY and CDR2 as SMNVEV (reference sequence). With 6 bases clipped from V and 9 bases from J, the junction kept 13 bases outside the gene matches. CDR3 amino acids: CASRPDRGLRGPQHF. In nucleotides, the CDR3 is TGTGCCAGCAGACCCGACAGGGGCCTACGGGGGCCCCAGCATTTT.

V and J are TRBV19 and TRBJ1-1; TRBD1 is a possible D gene (5 bases). Trimming shortened V by 3 bases and J by 1 base, and 9 bases separated the two germline ends. Germline loops: CDR1 LNHDA, CDR2 SQIVND (reference sequence). The CDR3 runs to 14 residues. The CDR3, as DNA: TGTGCCAGTAGTATTAGGGGTTCGAACACTGAAGCTTTCTTT. Protein sequence: CASSIRGSNTEAFF. The full variable domain, completed using reference TRBV19 and TRBJ1-1, is DGGITQSPKYLFRKEGQNVTLSCEQNLNHDAMYWYRQDPGQGLRLIYYSQIVNDFQKGDIAEGYSVSREKKESFPLTVTSAQKNPTAFYLCASSIRGSNTEAFFGQGTRLTVV.

The chain is built from TRBV27 and TRBJ1-1, with D unresolved. Deletions cut 8 bases from V and 0 bases from J, with 13 bases between. CDR1 is MNHEY and CDR2 is SMNVEV in the germline V gene (reference sequence). This CDR3 is 14 amino acids long. CDR3 in amino acids: CASSGPQMNTEAFF. The DNA of the CDR3 is TGTGCCAGCTCAGGTCCCCAGATGAACACTGAAGCTTTCTTT.

This clone showed up just a few times. The chain recombines TRBV5-5 with TRBJ1-6, with 9 positions matching TRBD1. V shed 4 bases and J 8 bases; nucleotides not matched to a gene: 7. The germline V gene has CDR1 SGHKS and CDR2 YYEKEE (reference sequence). The length of the CDR3 is 15 residues. CDR3 nucleotides: TGTGCCAGCAGCGGCGGGGGACAGGGAGATTCACCCCTCCACTTT. Protein: CASSGGGQGDSPLHF.

The chain employs TRBV27 and TRBJ1-4; 10 bases align to TRBD1. The CDR3 spans 16 residues. The J segment lost 4 bases and the V segment lost 4 bases, leaving 6 bases of the junction unmatched. Germline V gives CDR1 MNHEY, CDR2 SMNVEV (reference sequence). The DNA for the CDR3 is TGTGCCAGCAGTTACGGGACAGGGGATTTTAATGAAAAACTGTTTTTT. It yields the protein CASSYGTGDFNEKLFF.

The V call is TRBV6-1, the J call TRBJ1-3; 11 bases map to TRBD1. Germline assignment: CDR1 MNHNS and CDR2 SASEGT. After removal of 3 bases from V and 1 base from J, the junction contained 5 bases not matched to a gene. The CDR3 runs 17 residues. The CDR3 DNA sequence: TGTGCCAGCAGTGACGGGACAGGGGGTTGGTCTGGAAACACCATATATTTT. Translation: CASSDGTGGWSGNTIYF.

The chain links TRBV7-2 to TRBJ1-2; D might be TRBD1 (6 bases). The germline V gene encodes CDR1 SGHTA and CDR2 FQGNSA. The CDR3 consists of 14 residues. V lost 1 base and J 4 bases, leaving 10 bases between the germline ends. CDR3 coding DNA: TGTGCCAGCAGCTTAGAGGGGGATTTCTATGGCTACACCTTC. Protein: CASSLEGDFYGYTF.

The genes are TRBV6-1 and TRBJ1-2, with 8 bases that match TRBD1. This CDR3 comprises 16 residues. J gave up 8 bases and V 5 bases, and 16 bases lay outside the gene matches. The germline V gene encodes CDR1 MNHNS and CDR2 SASEGT. For the CDR3, the DNA is TGTGCCAGCAGTCAAGAGACAGCTACATGGGACAGGGGCTACACCTTC. Translating gives CASSQETATWDRGYTF.

The rearrangement joins TRBV7-2 to TRBJ2-7; 10 bases are a match to TRBD2. The trim removed 1 base at V and 4 bases at J, leaving 7 bases unmatched. The CDR3 length is 16 residues. Germline V gene sequence: CDR1 SGHTA, CDR2 FQGNSA. CDR3 protein: CASSLEAGGPTYEQYF. The CDR3 nucleotides are TGTGCCAGCAGCTTAGAAGCGGGGGGGCCTACTTACGAGCAGTACTTC.

In its sample, this clone was seen once. Additional DNA sequences in this sample encode the identical CDR3. The chain recombines TRBV7-2 with TRBJ1-6; 8 bases agree with TRBD1. Losses at the gene ends were 0 bases for V and 8 bases for J; bases not matched to a gene: 18. CDR3 length equals 20 residues. The germline V gene encodes CDR1 SGHTA and CDR2 FQGNSA. CDR3 sequence reads: CASSLASGQGAIRWDSPLHF. The CDR3 DNA is TGTGCCAGCAGCTTAGCTTCTGGACAGGGTGCCATTCGATGGGATTCACCCCTCCACTTT.

The chain employs TRBV5-8 and TRBJ2-1, with 13 bases lining up with TRBD2. The V and J ends lost 0 bases and 4 bases, in that order; junction bases with no gene match: 1. CDR3 length: 16 amino acids. Per the germline V gene, CDR1 is SGHTS and CDR2 is YDEGEE. DNA of the CDR3: TGTGCCAGCAGCTTGGTGGGACTAGCGGGGTACAATGAGCAGTTCTTC. Its protein is CASSLVGLAGYNEQFF.

The chain carries TRBV11-2 and TRBJ2-7; 7 positions agree with TRBD1. Germline V gives CDR1 SGHAT, CDR2 FQNNGV. V lost 5 bases and J lost 7; bases outside the gene matches: 20. The CDR3 runs 17 residues. CDR3 coding DNA: TGTGCCAGCAGCCGGGTTCTACGGACAGGAGAACGAGGTGAGCAGTACTTC. It codes for CASSRVLRTGERGEQYF.

The chain is built from TRBV5-6 and TRBJ1-6, with 7 positions matching TRBD1. J was trimmed by 11 bases and V by 10 bases; bases with no gene match: 18. Germline V gives CDR1 SGHDT, CDR2 YYEEEE. This CDR3 spans 15 amino acids. CDR3 nucleotides: TGTGCCTTAGTTCAAAGACAGGGATACGGGCCACCCCTCCACTTT. Encoded protein: CALVQRQGYGPPLHF.

The sample holds one count of this clone. The chain carries TRBV5-5 and TRBJ2-7; 7 bases map to TRBD1. Germline-derived CDR1 and CDR2 are SGHKS and YYEKEE (reference sequence). The junction had 16 bases not matched to a gene; V was cut back by 4 bases and J by 0 bases. This CDR3 contains 18 residues. The CDR3 protein is CASSTIRVRGHASYEQYF. CDR3 nucleotides: TGTGCCAGCAGCACAATCAGGGTTAGGGGGCACGCCTCCTACGAGCAGTACTTC. The full variable domain, completed using reference TRBV5-5 and TRBJ2-7, is DAGVTQSPTHLIKTRGQQVTLRCSPISGHKSVSWYQQVLGQGPQFIFQYYEKEERGRGNFPDRFSARQFPNYSSELNVNALLLGDSALYLCASSTIRVRGHASYEQYFGPGTRLTVT.

The chain combines TRBV7-2 with TRBJ2-5; 7 positions agree with TRBD2. J was trimmed by 4 bases and V by 3 bases; bases with no gene match: 5. Germline CDR1 is SGHTA and CDR2 is FQGNSA. This CDR3 spans 14 amino acids. CDR3 nucleotide sequence: TGTGCCAGCAGCTTCGGCGGGGGAGGAGAGACCCAGTACTTC. This encodes CASSFGGGGETQYF. Full variable domain (outside the CDR3, taken from reference TRBV7-2 and TRBJ2-5): GAGVSQSPSNKVTEKGKDVELRCDPISGHTALYWYRQSLGQGLEFLIYFQGNSAPDKSGLPSDRFSAERTGGSVSTLTIQRTQQEDSAVYLCASSFGGGGETQYFGPGTRLLVL.

The chain carries TRBV9 and TRBJ1-1; the match to TRBD1 covers 9 bases. CDR3 length: 15 amino acids. Germline V gene data show CDR1 as SGDLS and CDR2 as YYNGEE. V was clipped by 5 bases and J by 4 bases; unmatched bases: 9. DNA of the CDR3: TGTGCCAGCAGTCCGGACAGGGGTTTGGTCACTGAAGCTTTCTTT. It translates to CASSPDRGLVTEAFF.

The chain combines TRBV30 with TRBJ1-1; 7 positions match TRBD1. With 6 bases clipped from V and 7 bases from J, the junction kept 5 bases outside the gene matches. This CDR3 has 11 amino acids. Germline V gene sequence: CDR1 GTSNPN, CDR2 SVGIG (reference sequence). Here the CDR3 reads CACDRAGEAFF. The CDR3 DNA reads as TGTGCCTGCGACAGGGCGGGTGAAGCTTTCTTT.